These 24 T cell receptor beta chains originate from one sample sequenced in a study of Graves' ophthalmopathy and Graves' hyperthyroidism. RNA transcripts yielded amplified TCR beta CDR3 regions. The first-round RT-PCR employed HTBI primers together with the Qiagen OneStep RT-PCR kit. A multiplex PCR was then performed as the second round. One entry per CDR3 protein results from TCRdb running MiXCR on the multiplex PCR reads. The table includes roughly 160,000 distinct CDR3 sequences, around two fifths detected once. The sequenced material came from peripheral blood. These TCRs come from a woman in her forties with Graves' ophthalmopathy.

This clonotype was found many times. This chain uses TRBV4-2 with TRBJ2-7, with D possibly TRBD2 on 6 matching bases. The CDR3 consists of 18 residues. The V gene's germline CDR1 is LGHNA and CDR2 YNFKEQ. V lost 0 bases and J lost 0, with 18 bases in between. This chain's CDR3 is CASSQEVWAGGTSYEQYF. As DNA, the CDR3 is TGTGCCAGCAGCCAAGAGGTGTGGGCGGGCGGGACCTCCTACGAGCAGTACTTC.

The gene calls are TRBV2 and TRBJ2-7; tentatively, D is TRBD2 (6 bases). The CDR3 totals 13 residues. Deletions cut 6 bases from V and 4 bases from J, with 13 bases between. The germline V gene has CDR1 SNHLY and CDR2 FYNNEI. The CDR3 protein is CASREGVMYEQYF. In DNA, the CDR3 is TGTGCCAGCAGGGAGGGAGTTATGTACGAGCAGTACTTC.

This clonotype turned up a few times. The V gene is TRBV30, the J gene TRBJ1-2; D is ambiguous. From germline, CDR1 is GTSNPN and CDR2 SVGIG (reference sequence). V lost 3 bases and J lost 5, with 13 bases in between. The CDR3 consists of 13 residues. The CDR3 DNA follows: TGTGCCTGGAGCGCCACCGGAGGTTATGGCTACACCTTC. This sequence encodes CAWSATGGYGYTF. The variable domain in full, completed from reference TRBV30 and TRBJ1-2, reads SQTIHQWPATLVQPVGSPLSLECTVEGTSNPNLYWYRQAAGRGLQLLFYSVGIGQISSEVPQNLSASRPQDRQFILSSKKLLLSDSGFYLCAWSATGGYGYTFGSGTRLTVV.

The chain employs TRBV20-1 and TRBJ1-1, with 8 bases aligning to TRBD1. CDR1 and CDR2 (germline): DFQATT, SNEGSKA (reference sequence). With 0 bases clipped from V and 4 bases from J, the junction kept 10 bases outside the gene matches. The CDR3 spans 16 residues. The CDR3 DNA follows: TGCAGTGCTAGAGATTCTCGGACAGGGAGCGGCACTGAAGCTTTCTTT. It encodes CSARDSRTGSGTEAFF.

This clonotype came up many times. The chain is built from TRBV12-3 or TRBV12-4 and TRBJ2-6; no reliable D call. V was clipped by 7 bases and J by 0 bases, with 10 bases between them. This CDR3 has 15 amino acids. As DNA, the CDR3 is TGTGCCAGCAAAGACTCAGACTCTGGGGCCAACGTCCTGACTTTC. Its protein product is CASKDSDSGANVLTF.

The table lists this clonotype with a few counts. The rearrangement uses TRBV7-8 and TRBJ1-5; D remains unclear. The V end lost 5 bases, the J end lost 6 bases, and 11 bases lay between the germline ends. The CDR3 runs 13 residues. Per germline, CDR1 SGHVS and CDR2 FQNEAQ. The CDR3 bases are TGTGCCAGCAGCAGTGAGGAGGTTCAGCCCCAGCATTTT. Residues: CASSSEEVQPQHF.

The sample holds many counts of this clonotype. This chain links TRBV28 with TRBJ1-1, with 9 bases aligning to TRBD1. The junction had 3 bases not matched to a gene; V was cut back by 3 bases and J by 7 bases. From germline, CDR1 is MDHEN and CDR2 SYDVKM. The CDR3 sequence is 13 residues long. CDR3 in amino acids: CASSLTGGVEAFF. The CDR3 DNA sequence: TGTGCCAGCAGTTTGACAGGGGGAGTTGAAGCTTTCTTT.

V gene TRBV6-2 or TRBV6-3 combines with J gene TRBJ1-1, with D hard to call. CDR1 is MNHEY and CDR2 is SVGEGT in the germline V gene. V was pared by 10 bases and J by 7 bases, with 13 bases between. This CDR3 is 11 amino acids long. CDR3 coding DNA: TGTGCCATCAGAAGGGAAATTGAAGCTTTCTTT. Protein sequence: CAIRREIEAFF.

The chain recombines TRBV2 with TRBJ1-2; D unresolved. V was shortened by 4 bases and J by 1 base, with 4 bases between the two germline ends. The CDR3 is 12 amino acids. The germline gives CDR1 SNHLY, CDR2 FYNNEI. The CDR3 protein is CASSVVNYGYTF. CDR3 nucleotide sequence: TGTGCCAGCAGTGTGGTTAACTATGGCTACACCTTC. The full variable domain, its missing parts supplied by reference TRBV2 and TRBJ1-2, is EPEVTQTPSHQVTQMGQEVILRCVPISNHLYFYWYRQILGQKVEFLVSFYNNEISEKSEIFDDQFSVERPDGSNFTLKIRSTKLEDSAMYFCASSVVNYGYTFGSGTRLTVV.

This clonotype was counted only a few times. J is TRBJ2-7 and V is TRBV12-3 or TRBV12-4; TRBD2 aligns across 7 bases. The DNA end is more similar to TRBJ2-5, so the J call may be wrong. This CDR3 is 15 amino acids long. This CDR3 reads CASSEGWTSKQTQYF. CDR3 DNA sequence: TGTGCCAGCAGTGAGGGGTGGACTAGTAAGCAGACCCAGTACTTC.

This clonotype was detected ten times or more. The chain is built from TRBV7-2 and TRBJ2-5, with 11 bases fitting TRBD2. The V gene end was trimmed by 5 bases and the J gene end by 7 bases; junction bases not matched to a gene: 9. CDR3 length: 15 residues. From germline, CDR1 is SGHTA and CDR2 FQGNSA. CDR3 DNA sequence: TGTGCCAGCAGCCGACTAGCGGGAAATAGGGGGACCCAGTACTTC. Its translation is CASSRLAGNRGTQYF.

This clonotype was recorded many times. The chain is built from TRBV19 and TRBJ1-5; D ambiguous. V dropped 1 base and J dropped 1 base, with 8 bases sitting between them. The germline V gene encodes CDR1 LNHDA and CDR2 SQIVND (reference sequence). The CDR3 runs 15 residues. CDR3 sequence reads: CASSIGVQSNQPQHF. Written as DNA, the CDR3 is TGTGCCAGTAGTATAGGCGTACAGAGCAATCAGCCCCAGCATTTT.

In this sample, this clonotype turned up many times. This chain links TRBV20-1 with TRBJ1-1; weak D call: TRBD1 (6 bases). Trimming cost V 6 bases and J 5 bases, with 19 bases left between them. The CDR3 has 14 residues. Germline CDR1 DFQATT, CDR2 SNEGSKA (reference sequence). CDR3 in DNA: TGCAGTGCCCACTCACCAAAACAGGGTACTGAAGCTTTCTTT. Protein product: CSAHSPKQGTEAFF.

This clonotype appeared many times. The rearrangement links TRBV4-3 to TRBJ1-2, with TRBD1 identical over 8 bases. The CDR3 runs 16 residues. The germline V gene encodes CDR1 LGHNA and CDR2 YSLEER. V was pared by 6 bases and J by 0 bases, with 9 bases of the junction left unmatched. CDR3 residues: CASSSGQASANYGYTF. CDR3 DNA: TGCGCCAGCAGTTCGGGACAGGCATCCGCTAACTATGGCTACACCTTC.

Ten or more counts support this clonotype. A much larger clone differs from this one at a single base, so this may be a read error. The rearrangement links TRBV12-3 or TRBV12-4 to TRBJ1-5, with D perhaps TRBD1 (5 bases). The CDR3 spans 15 residues. Trimming shortened V by 1 base and J by 5 bases, and 12 bases separated the two germline ends. CDR3 residues: CASSLGREGYQPQHF. CDR3 in DNA: TGTGCCAGCAGTTTAGGCCGGGAGGGGTATCAGCCCCAGCATTTT.

This clonotype showed up many times. The chain carries TRBV28 and TRBJ2-5, with TRBD1 as a possible D gene (6 bases). Germline CDR1 reads MDHEN; CDR2 reads SYDVKM. Trimming stripped 5 bases from V and 4 bases from J, with 17 bases between. CDR3 size: 15 residues. Here the CDR3 reads CASSPQGAAGETQYF. As DNA, the CDR3 is TGTGCCAGCAGTCCACAGGGAGCCGCTGGAGAGACCCAGTACTTC. The complete variable domain, with remaining parts taken from reference TRBV28 and TRBJ2-5, reads DVKVTQSSRYLVKRTGEKVFLECVQDMDHENMFWYRQDPGLGLRLIYFSYDVKMKEKGDIPEGYSVSREKKERFSLILESASTNQTSMYLCASSPQGAAGETQYFGPGTRLLVL.

This clonotype came up many times. The genes are TRBV6-2 or TRBV6-3 and TRBJ1-5, with 9 bases aligning to TRBD1. The length of the CDR3 is 18 residues. V was clipped by 0 bases and J by 5 bases; unmatched bases: 11. The germline gives CDR1 MNHEY, CDR2 SVGEGT. The chain's CDR3 is CASSYSLQGASFDQPQHF. The DNA of the CDR3 is TGTGCCAGCAGTTACTCCTTACAGGGGGCGAGTTTCGATCAGCCCCAGCATTTT.

This clonotype has more than one count but fewer than ten. The V gene is TRBV12-3 or TRBV12-4, the J gene TRBJ1-2, with a tentative D call TRBD1 (6 bases). This CDR3 contains 16 residues. Trimming cost V 6 bases and J 2 bases, with 19 bases left between them. CDR3 nucleotides: TGTGCCAGCAGCCCCTACCCGGCAGGGGCCAACTATGGCTACACCTTC. This gives the protein CASSPYPAGANYGYTF.

This clonotype has a count of ten or more. V is TRBV11-2 and J is TRBJ2-5; weak D call: TRBD2 (5 bases). Germline V CDR1 and CDR2: SGHAT, FQNNGV. This CDR3 spans 13 amino acids. V was clipped by 5 bases and J by 7 bases, with 14 bases between them. The CDR3 sequence is CASSTREGWTQYF. CDR3 in DNA: TGTGCCAGCAGCACCCGGGAAGGGTGGACCCAGTACTTC.

This chain's CDR3 is CASSLVDRSWSPLHF. DNA of the CDR3: TGTGCCAGCAGCCTGGTCGACAGGTCATGGTCACCCCTCCACTTT. The chain joins TRBV6-1 to TRBJ1-6, with D perhaps TRBD1 (6 bases). The CDR3 runs to 15 residues. From germline, CDR1 is MNHNS and CDR2 SASEGT. The V end was cut by 6 bases, the J end by 10 bases, with 19 bases between.

This clonotype occurred many times. V is TRBV12-3 or TRBV12-4 and J is TRBJ1-2; 9 nucleotides match TRBD1. The trim removed 4 bases at V and 5 bases at J, leaving 5 bases unmatched. This CDR3 comprises 14 residues. This CDR3 reads CASSSPGTGYGYTF. In DNA, the CDR3 is TGTGCCAGCAGTTCTCCCGGGACAGGGTATGGCTACACCTTC.

V and J are TRBV6-5 and TRBJ2-7; TRBD1 aligns across 12 bases. Trimming took 0 bases from V and 6 from J; bases not matched to a gene: 6. This CDR3 has 16 amino acids. Germline V gene lookup returns CDR1 MNHEY and CDR2 SVGAGI. CDR3 sequence (DNA): TGTGCCAGCAGTTACTCGTTGGGACAGGGGGCTCTCGAGCAGTACTTC. Translating gives CASSYSLGQGALEQYF.

At least ten counts were recorded for this clonotype. Written as DNA, the CDR3 is TGTACTGGCGAGACCCAGTACTTC. Translation gives CTGETQYF. The J gene is TRBJ2-5, the V gene TRBV6-1; unclear D gene. Germline values: CDR1 MNHNS, CDR2 SASEGT. The CDR3 sequence is 8 residues long.

The genes are TRBV9 and TRBJ2-7, with D perhaps assigned TRBD1 or TRBD2 (6 bases each). Germline V gene sequence: CDR1 SGDLS, CDR2 YYNGEE. Trimming cost V 2 bases and J 6 bases, with 15 bases left between them. There are 14 residues in the CDR3. The DNA of the CDR3 is TGTGCCAGCAGCGTTGATCCGGGGGCAGGCGAGCAGTACTTC. It is translated as CASSVDPGAGEQYF.